These 26 T cell receptor beta chains originate from one sample sequenced in a study of breast tumors, draining lymph nodes, adjacent tissues. One entry per CDR3 protein results from TCRdb running MiXCR on the multiplex PCR reads. The sample holds about 130,000 distinct CDR3 sequences; less than 20% are singletons and the top ten take more than 3%. Breast cancer patients provided tissue from their axillary draining lymph nodes. The sequenced material came from axillary lymph node tissue. Receptors were obtained from a female donor with breast cancer. Some clones in this sample may be carry-over from other donors' samples.

Many counts were recorded for this clonotype. CDR3 nucleotides: TGTGCCAGCAGGTTCACTAGTGGCGCCCAAGAGACCCAGTACTTC. This encodes CASRFTSGAQETQYF. The chain recombines TRBV7-8 with TRBJ2-5; D may be TRBD2 (5 bases). Trimming took 6 bases from V and 1 from J, leaving 15 bases between them. This CDR3 is 15 amino acids long. The V gene's germline CDR1 is SGHVS and CDR2 FQNEAQ.

There are a few counts of this clonotype. The chain joins TRBV6-1 to TRBJ2-5; D may be TRBD2 (5 bases). CDR1 is MNHNS and CDR2 is SASEGT in the germline V gene. The CDR3 runs to 15 residues. V shed 2 bases and J shed 2 bases, with 12 bases lying between them. For the CDR3, the DNA is TGTGCCAGCAGTGAACAGGAGCGGTGGCAAGAGACCCAGTACTTC. Encoded protein: CASSEQERWQETQYF.

Many counts were recorded for this clonotype. The chain recombines TRBV7-2 with TRBJ2-7, with D tentatively TRBD1 (6 bases). This CDR3 has 16 amino acids. The germline V gene encodes CDR1 SGHTA and CDR2 FQGNSA. V gave up 1 base and J gave up 3 bases, with 16 bases separating them. The CDR3 region has the DNA TGTGCCAGCAGCTTAGGACTACGGACAGTCCGCTACGAGCAGTACTTC. Translation gives CASSLGLRTVRYEQYF.

This clonotype was counted at least ten times. The V call is TRBV20-1, the J call TRBJ2-7, with D perhaps TRBD1 or TRBD2 (6 bases each). Trimming removed 6 bases from V and 6 bases from J, with 21 bases in between. The CDR3 contains 14 residues. Germline V lookup: CDR1 DFQATT, CDR2 SNEGSKA (reference sequence). In DNA, the CDR3 is TGCAGTGCCAATGAGGGGGGCAACTTACGCGAGCAGTACTTC. This gives the protein CSANEGGNLREQYF.

The table lists this clonotype with many counts. The chain couples TRBV9 to TRBJ2-1, with TRBD2 matching over 9 bases. This CDR3 region has 16 residues. V shed 4 bases, J shed 7 bases, and the junction held 12 bases outside the gene matches. CDR1 is SGDLS, CDR2 YYNGEE, per germline. This CDR3 is CASSLSGRSNLNEQFF. The CDR3 DNA sequence: TGTGCCAGCAGCCTGAGCGGGAGGAGCAATTTAAATGAGCAGTTCTTC.

This clonotype was detected ten times or more. The CDR3 nucleotides are TGTGCCATCAGTGAGTCGAGGGGTTTAGATACGCAGTATTTT. This encodes CAISESRGLDTQYF. The J gene is TRBJ2-3, the V gene TRBV10-3; D is perhaps TRBD1 or TRBD2 (5 bases each). V lost 0 bases to trimming and J lost 5 bases, with 9 bases between them. This CDR3 comprises 14 residues. Germline CDR1 ENHRY, CDR2 SYGVKD.

This clonotype was seen ten or more times. The chain combines TRBV14 with TRBJ2-7, with TRBD2 identical over 9 bases. The CDR3 is made up of 16 amino acids. The germline CDR1 and CDR2 sequences are SGHDN and FVKESK. The CDR3 loop reads CASSAGRTVKGLAVCV. The CDR3 DNA sequence: TGTGCCAGCAGCGCAGGTAGGACAGTGAAGGGACTAGCAGTCTGCGTC.

Concerning this clonotype itself: A much larger clone sits a single nucleotide away, making a read error possible. Because the CDR3 is missing its conserved closing phenylalanine or tryptophan, this is likely a read error. The chain links TRBV19 to TRBJ1-6, with 8 nucleotides matching TRBD1. The trim removed 8 bases at V and 10 bases at J, leaving 13 bases unmatched. Looked up from germline, CDR1 is LNHDA and CDR2 is SQIVND (reference sequence). The CDR3 sequence is 15 residues long. CDR3 residues: CASGNRPGGVSPLHL. As DNA, the CDR3 is TGTGCCAGTGGGAACCGCCCAGGGGGCGTCTCACCCCTCCACTTG.

The sample holds many counts of this clonotype. This chain connects TRBV7-9 to TRBJ2-1; the D is unclear. CDR1 is SEHNR, CDR2 FQNEAQ, per germline (reference sequence). The CDR3 totals 14 residues. V gave up 4 bases and J gave up 4 bases, with 11 bases separating them. CDR3 residues: CASSSDGAYNEQFF. In DNA, the CDR3 is TGTGCCAGCAGCTCCGACGGAGCTTACAATGAGCAGTTCTTC.

This clonotype has ten or more counts. The chain has TRBV6-4 and TRBJ2-1; 10 bases match TRBD2. Germline V gene lookup returns CDR1 MRHNA and CDR2 SNTAGT. This CDR3 has 15 amino acids. J gave up 5 bases and V 3 bases, and 4 bases lay outside the gene matches. CDR3 region: CASSEGLAMNNEQFF. For the CDR3, the DNA is TGTGCCAGCAGTGAGGGACTAGCGATGAACAATGAGCAGTTCTTC.

Ten or more counts support this clonotype. This rearrangement joins TRBV5-1 to TRBJ2-7; D remains unclear. CDR3 length: 9 amino acids. CDR1 and CDR2 from the germline V gene are SGHRS and YFSETQ. V was cut by 4 bases and J by 6 bases, with 2 bases left in between. The CDR3 coding sequence is TGCGCCAGCAGCGGCGAGCAGTACTTC. It encodes CASSGEQYF.

This clonotype was counted at least ten times. The chain has TRBV12-3 or TRBV12-4 and TRBJ1-2, with D unclear. This CDR3 is 13 amino acids long. V was pared by 3 bases and J by 0 bases, with 5 bases between. The chain's CDR3 is CASSLAANYGYTF. DNA of the CDR3: TGTGCCAGCAGTTTGGCAGCTAACTATGGCTACACCTTC.

In this sample, this clonotype turned up many times. The chain is built from TRBV20-1 and TRBJ1-3; D not certain. Germline CDR1 and CDR2: DFQATT and SNEGSKA (reference sequence). The V gene lost 7 bases and the J gene lost 2 bases, with 15 bases spanning the gap. This CDR3 has 14 amino acids. In nucleotides, the CDR3 is TGCAGTGTTGAGGATGTAAACGCTGGAAACACCATATATTTT. As protein: CSVEDVNAGNTIYF.

The sample holds many counts of this clonotype. This chain connects TRBV27 to TRBJ2-7; D possibly corresponds to TRBD1 (5 bases). This CDR3 has 14 amino acids. Germline V gene data show CDR1 as MNHEY and CDR2 as SMNVEV (reference sequence). V was pared by 2 bases and J by 5 bases, with 13 bases between. The CDR3 coding sequence is TGTGCCAGCAGTTTAAAGGGGCTCGGTCACGAGCAGTACTTC. Protein sequence: CASSLKGLGHEQYF.

This clonotype showed up many times. This sequence joins TRBV6-2 or TRBV6-3 and TRBJ2-3; TRBD2 is a possible D gene (5 bases). Germline V CDR1 and CDR2: MNHEY, SVGEGT. V was shortened by 2 bases and J by 10 bases, with 10 bases between the two germline ends. The CDR3 runs to 12 residues. The CDR3 nucleotides are TGTGCCAGCAGTTACAACGGGGTTCCGCAGTATTTT. This gives the protein CASSYNGVPQYF.

This clonotype has ten or more counts. The chain combines TRBV20-1 with TRBJ2-3; TRBD2 is a possible D gene (6 bases). Germline CDR1 DFQATT, CDR2 SNEGSKA (reference sequence). The CDR3 covers 15 residues. Trimming removed 0 bases from V and 4 bases from J, with 14 bases in between. The CDR3 loop reads CSARDFGSIADTQYF. In DNA, the CDR3 is TGCAGTGCTAGAGATTTCGGGAGTATTGCAGATACGCAGTATTTT.

This clonotype was counted ten times or more. The V gene is TRBV2, the J gene TRBJ2-7, with D possibly being TRBD1 (5 bases). The V end lost 7 bases, the J end lost 0 bases, and 13 bases lay between the germline ends. Per germline, CDR1 SNHLY and CDR2 FYNNEI. The CDR3 loop spans 14 amino acids. This chain's CDR3 is CASTSTESSYEQYF. In DNA, the CDR3 is TGTGCCAGCACCTCGACAGAAAGCTCCTACGAGCAGTACTTC.

The chain is built from TRBV28 and TRBJ2-7; TRBD1 aligns across 9 bases. CDR1 and CDR2 (germline): MDHEN, SYDVKM. This CDR3 spans 14 amino acids. With 3 bases clipped from V and 3 bases from J, the junction kept 3 bases outside the gene matches. CDR3 sequence (DNA): TGTGCCAGCAGTTTCGGGACAGGGAACTACGAGCAGTACTTC. Residues: CASSFGTGNYEQYF.

Of note for this clonotype: A read error is possible here, since a much larger clone lies one base away. This CDR3 is CACSEREGDNSPLHF. CDR3 DNA: TGTGCCTGCAGTGAAAGGGAGGGGGATAATTCACCCCTCCACTTT. The rearrangement links TRBV6-1 to TRBJ1-6; D is perhaps TRBD1 (6 bases). Germline V CDR1 and CDR2: MNHNS, SASEGT. CDR3 length: 15 amino acids.

This clonotype was seen a handful of times. The chain recombines TRBV5-4 with TRBJ2-1, with TRBD2 identical over 9 bases. Germline loops: CDR1 SGHNT, CDR2 YYREEE (reference sequence). The CDR3 is 14 residues long. V trimming: 0 bases; J trimming: 5 bases; junction bases outside the gene matches: 0. CDR3 in amino acids: CASSLGGRDNEQFF. DNA for the CDR3: TGTGCCAGCAGCTTGGGCGGGAGGGACAATGAGCAGTTCTTC.

This clonotype was observed at least ten times. The chain is built from TRBV7-8 and TRBJ1-2; unclear D gene. The CDR3 consists of 13 residues. The germline V gene has CDR1 SGHVS and CDR2 FQNEAQ. The ends were cut back, 5 bases at V and 6 bases at J, with 13 bases in the middle. The CDR3 region is CASSPTPADGYTF. The CDR3, as DNA: TGTGCCAGCAGCCCGACACCTGCGGATGGCTACACCTTC.

This clonotype was recorded many times. This chain connects TRBV2 to TRBJ2-1; unclear D gene. Germline CDR1 SNHLY, CDR2 FYNNEI. The CDR3 extends over 15 amino acids. Trimming stripped 6 bases from V and 0 bases from J, with 12 bases between. The chain's CDR3 is CASRERYGSYNEQFF. The CDR3 DNA reads TGTGCCAGCAGGGAGCGATACGGCTCCTACAATGAGCAGTTCTTC.

This clonotype was recorded a few times. The chain carries TRBV28 and TRBJ2-7; no definite D call. Deletions cut 7 bases from V and 1 base from J, with 14 bases between. The CDR3 has 14 residues. Germline CDR1 and CDR2: MDHEN and SYDVKM. The CDR3 here is CASIIWYRSYEQYF. Here the CDR3 DNA reads TGTGCCAGCATCATATGGTACAGATCCTACGAGCAGTACTTC.

Concerning this clonotype itself: It may be a read error: a sequence one base away is much more abundant. This chain joins TRBV3-1 and TRBJ2-7; no reliable D call. Trimming stripped 2 bases from V and 6 bases from J, with 20 bases between. This CDR3 contains 16 residues. CDR1 is LGHDT and CDR2 is YNNKEL in the germline V gene (reference sequence). The DNA of the CDR3 is TGTGCCAGCAGCCAATCCTCGACCTCCGGTTTTATCGAGCAGTACTTC. Translated: CASSQSSTSGFIEQYF.

This CDR3 reads CASKGLGDSYEQYF. The CDR3 DNA is TGTGCCAGCAAGGGACTAGGGGACTCCTACGAGCAGTACTTC. V is TRBV7-8 and J is TRBJ2-7; 8 nucleotides agree with TRBD2. V gave up 7 bases and J gave up 0 bases; unmatched junction bases: 5. The CDR3 consists of 14 residues. The V gene's germline CDR1 is SGHVS and CDR2 FQNEAQ.

This clonotype was detected a few times. The rearrangement uses TRBV7-9 and TRBJ1-5; D is uncertain. The length of the CDR3 is 13 residues. Germline CDR1 is SEHNR and CDR2 is FQNEAQ (reference sequence). V lost 5 bases and J lost 3, with 8 bases in between. Here the CDR3 DNA reads TGTGCCAGCAGCCTCGACACCAATCAGCCCCAGCATTTT. Translating it yields CASSLDTNQPQHF.